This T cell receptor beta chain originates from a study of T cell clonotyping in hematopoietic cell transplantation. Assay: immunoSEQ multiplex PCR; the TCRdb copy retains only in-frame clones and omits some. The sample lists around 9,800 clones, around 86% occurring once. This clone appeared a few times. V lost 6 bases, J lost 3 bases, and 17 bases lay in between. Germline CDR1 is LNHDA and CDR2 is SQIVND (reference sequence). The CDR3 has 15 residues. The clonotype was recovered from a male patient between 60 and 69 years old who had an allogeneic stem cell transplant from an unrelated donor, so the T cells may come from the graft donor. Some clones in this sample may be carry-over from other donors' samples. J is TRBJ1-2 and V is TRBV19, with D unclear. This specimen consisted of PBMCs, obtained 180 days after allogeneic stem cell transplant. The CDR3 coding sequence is TGTGCCAGTAGGACCCCGGAAACCCTATACTATGGCTACACCTTC. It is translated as CASRTPETLYYGYTF.